This T cell receptor beta chain appears in the sequencing data of a study of blood T cells in healthy people across ages. V gave up 5 bases and J gave up 0 bases; unmatched junction bases: 10. This CDR3 contains 17 residues. The germline CDR1 and CDR2 sequences are MNHEY and SMNVEV (reference sequence). The second PCR ran about 6 to 11 cycles with a sample-barcoded 5' primer and J-beta primers. One entry per CDR3 protein results from TCRdb running MiXCR on the 5' RACE reads. This table holds about 380,000 distinct CDR3 sequences, more than 45% found once. The J gene is TRBJ2-3, the V gene TRBV27; TRBD2 aligns across 8 bases. Input material: blood. This sequence originates from a man in his sixties in good health. Here the CDR3 reads CASSTRTSRQSTDTQYF. The CDR3 DNA reads as TGTGCCAGCAGTACCCGGACTAGCCGCCAGAGCACAGATACGCAGTATTTT.